These 22 T cell receptor beta chains were all obtained from the same sample, sequenced in a study of T-cell reconstitution after alpha-beta-depleted transplantation in children. Preparing the TCRbeta library involved the use of unique molecular identifiers. TCRdb itself ran the PCR reads through MiXCR, one entry per CDR3 protein. The sample lists about 580,000 distinct CDR3 sequences, 20% to 25% occurring once. The material sequenced was PBMCs, mostly from graft donor cells, taken 360 days after TCRalphabeta/CD19-depleted stem cell transplant. The source of these receptors is a boy younger than two who had a stem cell transplant for acute myeloid leukemia, so the T cells may come from the graft donor.

In this sample, this clonotype turned up many times. The rearrangement uses TRBV3-1 and TRBJ1-4, with D possibly being TRBD1 (5 bases). V was shortened by 0 bases and J by 8 bases, with 13 bases between the two germline ends. Germline assignment: CDR1 LGHDT and CDR2 YNNKEL (reference sequence). This CDR3 comprises 15 residues. Here the CDR3 reads CASSQELKGREKLFF. The DNA of the CDR3 is TGTGCCAGCAGCCAAGAATTGAAGGGGCGAGAAAAACTGTTTTTT.

This clonotype was counted only a few times. J is TRBJ1-3 and V is TRBV7-6; D possibly corresponds to TRBD1 (5 bases). The germline CDR1 and CDR2 sequences are SGHVS and FNYEAQ. The CDR3 has 16 amino acids. Trimming removed 4 bases from V and 4 bases from J, with 17 bases in between. Here the CDR3 reads CASSSNPGTPGNTIYF. Here the CDR3 DNA reads TGTGCCAGCAGCTCAAACCCCGGGACTCCAGGAAACACCATATATTTT.

This clonotype was detected ten times or more. This chain joins TRBV12-3 or TRBV12-4 and TRBJ2-3; D possibly uses TRBD1 or TRBD2 (6 bases each). CDR3 size: 14 residues. The germline V and J ends were trimmed by 8 bases and 2 bases, with 14 bases remaining between them. CDR3 sequence reads: CASAPGANTDTQYF. The DNA of the CDR3 is TGTGCCAGCGCTCCGGGGGCGAACACAGATACGCAGTATTTT.

This chain links TRBV20-1 with TRBJ2-1; D call uncertain. V was clipped by 3 bases and J by 8 bases, with 17 bases between them. This CDR3 region has 14 residues. Per the germline V gene, CDR1 is DFQATT and CDR2 is SNEGSKA (reference sequence). In nucleotides, the CDR3 is TGCAGTGCTAGCGACTTCCCGGATTGGGATGAGCAGTTCTTC. It yields the protein CSASDFPDWDEQFF.

This chain links TRBV23-1 with TRBJ1-1, with 8 bases lining up with TRBD1. TRBV23-1 is treated as an ORF (open reading frame) with a function not yet certain. Trimming took 6 bases from V and 0 from J; bases not matched to a gene: 9. The length of the CDR3 is 16 residues. The CDR3 loop reads CASSWTGPAMNTEAFF. CDR3 DNA sequence: TGCGCCAGCAGCTGGACAGGGCCTGCAATGAACACTGAAGCTTTCTTT.

The chain uses TRBV10-3 and TRBJ1-4; TRBD1 is a possible D gene (5 bases). The CDR3 spans 14 residues. Germline V gene lookup returns CDR1 ENHRY and CDR2 SYGVKD. Trimming took 2 bases from V and 2 from J, leaving 6 bases between them. CDR3 DNA sequence: TGTGCCATCAGTGAGGGGGACACTAATGAAAAACTGTTTTTT. Protein: CAISEGDTNEKLFF.

In nucleotides, the CDR3 is TGCAGCGTTGAAGGGCTAGCTGACCTACAAGAGACCCAGTACTTC. It yields the protein CSVEGLADLQETQYF. The chain recombines TRBV29-1 with TRBJ2-5; perhaps TRBD2 as D (5 bases). This CDR3 comprises 15 residues. In germline, CDR1 is SQVTM, CDR2 ANQGSEA. V shed 1 base and J shed 2 bases, with 14 bases lying between them.

The V gene is TRBV5-1, the J gene TRBJ2-3, with 9 bases aligning to TRBD1. CDR1 is SGHRS and CDR2 is YFSETQ in the germline V gene. The CDR3 sequence is 17 residues long. V lost 3 bases to trimming and J lost 3 bases; unmatched junction nucleotides: 11. The CDR3 sequence is CASSSGPGTGLTDTQYF. The CDR3, as DNA: TGCGCCAGCAGCTCCGGTCCCGGGACAGGGTTAACAGATACGCAGTATTTT.

This clonotype was counted a few times. The V call is TRBV29-1, the J call TRBJ2-4, with a possible D match to TRBD1 (5 bases). The germline gives CDR1 SQVTM, CDR2 ANQGSEA. This CDR3 is built from 12 residues. V was cut by 1 base and J by 9 bases, with 10 bases left in between. The CDR3 region is CSVEASRGIQYF. CDR3 DNA sequence: TGCAGCGTTGAAGCCAGTAGGGGCATTCAGTACTTC.

The rearrangement links TRBV15 to TRBJ2-7; TRBD1 might be the D (6 bases). V lost 0 bases and J lost 5, with 8 bases in between. The V gene's germline CDR1 is LNHNV and CDR2 YYDKDF (reference sequence). This CDR3 spans 13 amino acids. Written as DNA, the CDR3 is TGTGCCACCAGCAGAGAACAGGGCCACGAGCAGTACTTC. Protein sequence: CATSREQGHEQYF. Supplemented by reference TRBV15 and TRBJ2-7, the full variable domain reads DAMVIQNPRYQVTQFGKPVTLSCSQTLNHNVMYWYQQKSSQAPKLLFHYYDKDFNNEADTPDNFQSRRPNTSFCFLDIRSPGLGDTAMYLCATSREQGHEQYFGPGTRLTVT.

The chain has TRBV6-5 and TRBJ1-1, with TRBD1 as a possible D gene (5 bases). The CDR3 has 13 residues. The germline gives CDR1 MNHEY, CDR2 SVGAGI. The V gene lost 0 bases and the J gene lost 8 bases, with 10 bases spanning the gap. The CDR3 loop is CASSYSPGGEAFF. For the CDR3, the DNA is TGTGCCAGCAGTTACTCCCCCGGGGGGGAAGCTTTCTTT.

This clonotype turned up a few times. The chain couples TRBV20-1 to TRBJ2-3; 9 nucleotides match TRBD2. The CDR3 length is 15 residues. Germline CDR1 is DFQATT and CDR2 is SNEGSKA (reference sequence). Trimming cost V 6 bases and J 0 bases; bases outside gene matches: 7. CDR3 amino acids: CSASGRGGSTDTQYF. CDR3 bases: TGCAGTGCGAGTGGGCGGGGGGGTAGCACAGATACGCAGTATTTT.

This chain connects TRBV29-1 to TRBJ2-7; unclear D gene. The CDR3 is made up of 12 amino acids. Germline V gene lookup returns CDR1 SQVTM and CDR2 ANQGSEA. V dropped 7 bases and J dropped 7 bases, with 17 bases sitting between them. In DNA form, the CDR3 reads TGCAGCGCTGGGCCTTTGGGCTCGGAGCAGTACGTC. Its translation is CSAGPLGSEQYV.

This clonotype was seen more than once but under ten times. This rearrangement joins TRBV4-3 to TRBJ2-7; 10 bases fit TRBD2. Trimming removed 0 bases from V and 9 bases from J; junction bases left unmatched: 14. The CDR3 contains 17 residues. CDR1 is LGHNA, CDR2 YSLEER, per germline. DNA of the CDR3: TGCGCCAGCAGCCAAGATGCTGGGACTAGCGCGAACTGGGGGCAGTACTTC. Translating gives CASSQDAGTSANWGQYF.

The J gene is TRBJ2-5, the V gene TRBV20-1; D gene uncertain. Germline values: CDR1 DFQATT, CDR2 SNEGSKA (reference sequence). The CDR3 extends over 15 amino acids. V was shortened by 0 bases and J by 6 bases, with 17 bases between the two germline ends. This CDR3 is CSARDLRVLRKTQYF. CDR3 DNA: TGCAGTGCTAGAGATTTGAGAGTCCTTCGGAAGACCCAGTACTTC.

This clonotype has at least ten counts. The genes are TRBV21-1 and TRBJ2-1. TRBV21-1 is flagged as a pseudogene. The CDR3 loop spans 13 amino acids. This CDR3 reads CASSKVRDDEQFF. The CDR3 DNA sequence: TGTGCCAGCAGCAAAGTACGAGACGATGAGCAGTTCTTC.

This clonotype was counted ten times or more. The V and J genes are TRBV12-3 or TRBV12-4 and TRBJ2-3, with 8 bases that match TRBD1. The CDR3 totals 19 residues. Trimming took 5 bases from V and 7 from J; bases not matched to a gene: 23. The CDR3 loop reads CASSPTPGQGITPQNTQYF. For the CDR3, the DNA is TGTGCCAGCAGTCCCACCCCAGGACAGGGAATAACCCCCCAGAATACGCAGTATTTT.

On this clonotype itself: A much larger clonotype is one base distant, so this may be a read error. The rearrangement uses TRBV4-3 and TRBJ2-5, with TRBD2 matching 7 bases. The CDR3 is 15 residues long. Germline values: CDR1 LGHNA, CDR2 YSLEER. The CDR3 DNA reads as TGCGCCAACAGCCAAGGCCTAGCGGTTCAAGAGACCCAGTACTTC. It is translated as CANSQGLAVQETQYF.

This clonotype was found many times. The chain joins TRBV5-1 to TRBJ2-2; D remains ambiguous. V gave up 2 bases and J gave up 4 bases, with 12 bases separating them. This CDR3 contains 15 residues. Germline CDR1 reads SGHRS; CDR2 reads YFSETQ. The CDR3 reads CASSLVDWTTGELFF. As DNA, the CDR3 is TGCGCCAGCAGCTTAGTTGATTGGACCACCGGGGAGCTGTTTTTT.

This clonotype has more than one count but fewer than ten. V usage is TRBV5-1 and J usage is TRBJ1-1; TRBD1 is a possible D gene (6 bases). The CDR3 has 14 residues. Trimming removed 4 bases at V and 0 bases at J, with 10 bases between. CDR1 and CDR2 (germline): SGHRS, YFSETQ. CDR3 sequence reads: CASSHGTLNTEAFF. CDR3 sequence (DNA): TGCGCCAGCAGCCATGGGACACTGAACACTGAAGCTTTCTTT.

This clonotype has at least ten counts. The chain couples TRBV7-8 to TRBJ2-4; D gene unclear. Trimming took 1 base from V and 0 from J, leaving 10 bases between them. In germline, CDR1 is SGHVS, CDR2 FQNEAQ. The CDR3 contains 16 residues. The CDR3 reads CASSLEVALAKNIQYF. DNA for the CDR3: TGTGCCAGCAGCTTAGAAGTGGCCCTAGCCAAAAACATTCAGTACTTC.

This clonotype has at least ten counts. The chain links TRBV5-5 to TRBJ2-2; D is perhaps TRBD2 (5 bases). From germline, CDR1 is SGHKS and CDR2 YYEKEE (reference sequence). V was cut by 4 bases and J by 0 bases, with 10 bases left in between. The CDR3 is 15 amino acids. CDR3 in DNA: TGTGCCAGCAGCCCGCGCGGGTCGAACACCGGGGAGCTGTTTTTT. It specifies CASSPRGSNTGELFF.